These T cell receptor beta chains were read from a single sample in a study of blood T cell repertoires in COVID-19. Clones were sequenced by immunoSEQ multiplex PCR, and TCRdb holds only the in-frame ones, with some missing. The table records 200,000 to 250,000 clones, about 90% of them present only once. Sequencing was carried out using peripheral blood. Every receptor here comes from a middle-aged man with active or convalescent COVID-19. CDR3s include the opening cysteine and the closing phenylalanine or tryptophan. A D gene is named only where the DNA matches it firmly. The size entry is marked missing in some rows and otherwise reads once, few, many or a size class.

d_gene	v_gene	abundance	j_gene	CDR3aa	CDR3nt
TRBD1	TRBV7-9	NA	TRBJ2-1	CASSLTWGTGRSYNEQFF	TGTGCCAGCAGCTTAACCTGGGGGACAGGGCGGTCCTACAATGAGCAGTTCTTC
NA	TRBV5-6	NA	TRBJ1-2	CASSPERVNYGYTF	TGTGCCAGCAGCCCAGAGAGGGTGAACTATGGCTACACCTTC
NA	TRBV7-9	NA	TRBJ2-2	CASSWEVGELFF	TGTGCCAGCAGCTGGGAGGTCGGGGAGCTGTTTTTT
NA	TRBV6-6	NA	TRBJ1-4	CASIGGQGNEKLFF	TGTGCCAGCATAGGAGGGCAGGGTAATGAAAAACTGTTTTTT
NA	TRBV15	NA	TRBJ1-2	CATSRGSTYGYTF	TGTGCCACCAGCCGCGGCTCCACGTATGGCTACACCTTC
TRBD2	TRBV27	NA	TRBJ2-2	CASSLIGGAGTGELFF	TGTGCCAGCAGTTTAATCGGGGGGGCGGGCACCGGGGAGCTGTTTTTT
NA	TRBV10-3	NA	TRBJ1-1	CAISEVVVNTEAFF	TGTGCCATCAGTGAGGTAGTTGTCAACACTGAAGCTTTCTTT
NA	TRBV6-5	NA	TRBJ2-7	CASSYNPHSNEQYF	TGTGCCAGCAGTTACAATCCTCACTCAAACGAGCAGTACTTC
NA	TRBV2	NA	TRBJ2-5	CASTLPWRGETQYF	TGTGCCAGCACTCTCCCCTGGAGGGGAGAGACCCAGTACTTC
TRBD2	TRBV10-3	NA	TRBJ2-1	CAISESTSGPYNEQFF	TGTGCCATCAGTGAGTCGACTAGCGGTCCTTACAATGAGCAGTTCTTC
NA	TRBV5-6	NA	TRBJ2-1	CASSLEGGPYNEQFF	TGTGCCAGCAGCTTGGAAGGGGGACCATACAATGAGCAGTTCTTC
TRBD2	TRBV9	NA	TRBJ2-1	CASTAGDSYNEQFF	TGTGCCAGTACAGCGGGGGACTCCTACAATGAGCAGTTCTTC
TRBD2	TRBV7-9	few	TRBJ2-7	CASRAGGAYEQYF	TGTGCCAGCCGAGCGGGAGGTGCCTACGAGCAGTACTTC
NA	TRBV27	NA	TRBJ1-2	CASSGWPQTVDGYTF	TGTGCCAGCAGTGGGTGGCCTCAGACTGTAGATGGCTACACCTTC
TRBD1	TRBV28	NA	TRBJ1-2	CASRGRGRLNGYTF	TGTGCCAGCAGGGGAAGGGGGCGGCTGAATGGCTACACCTTC
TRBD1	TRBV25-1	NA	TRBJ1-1	CASSETGQYSTEAFF	TGTGCCAGCAGTGAAACGGGACAGTATTCCACTGAAGCTTTCTTT
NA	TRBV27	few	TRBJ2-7	CASSPGGGTGSYEQYF	TGTGCCAGCAGCCCGGGAGGTGGGACAGGTTCCTACGAGCAGTACTTC
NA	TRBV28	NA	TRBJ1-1	CASSLWPASLAFF	TGTGCCAGCAGTTTATGGCCAGCGAGTCTAGCTTTCTTT
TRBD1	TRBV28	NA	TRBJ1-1	CASRTGVGEAFF	TGTGCCAGCCGGACAGGGGTAGGTGAAGCTTTCTTT
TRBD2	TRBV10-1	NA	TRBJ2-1	CASRSGLAGDFEQFF	TGCGCCAGCAGGTCGGGACTAGCGGGAGATTTTGAGCAGTTCTTC
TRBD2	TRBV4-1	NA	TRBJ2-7	CASSQDPRGLAGYEQYF	TGCGCCAGCAGCCAAGATCCCCGAGGACTAGCGGGTTACGAGCAGTACTTC
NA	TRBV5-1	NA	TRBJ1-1	CASSIQGRGTEAFF	TGCGCCAGCAGCATTCAGGGAAGGGGCACTGAAGCTTTCTTT
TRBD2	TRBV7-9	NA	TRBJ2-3	CAIPPGGDADTQYF	TGTGCCATCCCGCCCGGGGGGGACGCAGATACGCAGTATTTT
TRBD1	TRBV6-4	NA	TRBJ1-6	CASSEGGPHNSPLHF	TGTGCCAGCAGTGAAGGGGGCCCTCATAATTCACCCCTCCACTTT
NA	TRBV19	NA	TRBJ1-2	CASSMTQGYGYTF	TGTGCCAGTAGTATGACTCAGGGCTATGGCTACACCTTC
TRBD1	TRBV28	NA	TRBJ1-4	CASKGQGANEKLFF	TGTGCCAGCAAGGGTCAGGGGGCAAATGAAAAACTGTTTTTT
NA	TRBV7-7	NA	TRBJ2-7	CASSLSPGLLGEQYF	TGTGCTAGCAGCCTAAGCCCGGGACTCCTTGGCGAGCAGTACTTC
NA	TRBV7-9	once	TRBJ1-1	CASLGRGNTEAFF	TGTGCCAGCCTCGGCCGGGGGAACACTGAAGCTTTCTTT
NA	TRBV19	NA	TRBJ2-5	CASRRRGSAETQYF	TGTGCCAGTAGACGACGGGGATCCGCGGAGACCCAGTACTTC
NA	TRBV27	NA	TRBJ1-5	CASSLYEGVGQPQHF	TGTGCCAGCAGTTTATACGAGGGTGTAGGACAGCCCCAGCATTTT
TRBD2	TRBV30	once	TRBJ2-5	CASSGPSQETQYF	TGTGCCTCTAGCGGGCCGAGCCAAGAGACCCAGTACTTC
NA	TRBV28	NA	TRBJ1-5	CASSFMGGGRQPQHF	TGTGCCAGCAGTTTCATGGGGGGGGGAAGACAGCCCCAGCATTTT
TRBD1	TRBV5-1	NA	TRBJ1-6	CASSPSPGQGAYSPLHF	TGCGCCAGCAGCCCATCCCCGGGACAGGGGGCTTATTCACCCCTCCACTTT
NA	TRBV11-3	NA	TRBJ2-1	CASSYSSNEQFF	TGTGCCAGCAGCTACTCGAGCAATGAGCAGTTCTTC
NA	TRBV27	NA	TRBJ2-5	CASSSLLALETQYF	TGTGCCAGCAGTTCTCTGTTAGCTTTGGAGACCCAGTACTTC
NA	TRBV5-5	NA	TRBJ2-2	CASSFGVAGELFF	TGTGCCAGCAGCTTTGGAGTGGCCGGGGAGCTGTTTTTT
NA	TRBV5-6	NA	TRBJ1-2	CASSLAGGEGAYGYTF	TGTGCCAGCAGCTTGGCCGGCGGGGAAGGCGCGTATGGCTACACCTTC
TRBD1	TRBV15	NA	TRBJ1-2	CATSTRQGLGHGYTF	TGTGCCACCAGCACCCGACAGGGCTTGGGGCATGGCTACACCTTC
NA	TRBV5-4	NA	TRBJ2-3	CASSQAGWADTQYF	TGTGCCAGCAGCCAGGCAGGGTGGGCAGATACGCAGTATTTT
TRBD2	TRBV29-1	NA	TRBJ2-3	CSVSTSGITTDTQYF	TGCAGCGTTTCAACTAGCGGAATTACCACAGATACGCAGTATTTT
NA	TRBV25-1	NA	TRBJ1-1	CASSETTKRVLPEAFF	TGTGCCAGCAGTGAAACCACGAAACGGGTGCTTCCTGAAGCTTTCTTT
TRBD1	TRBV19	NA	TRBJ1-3	CASSDGQGISTIYF	TGTGCCAGCTCGGACGGACAGGGGATTAGCACCATATATTTT
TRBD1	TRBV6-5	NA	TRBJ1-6	CASSYGQGSPLHF	TGTGCCAGCAGTTACGGACAGGGTTCACCCCTCCACTTT
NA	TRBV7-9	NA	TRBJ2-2	CASRRSRGNTGELFF	TGTGCCAGCAGACGGAGCAGGGGGAACACCGGGGAGCTGTTTTTT
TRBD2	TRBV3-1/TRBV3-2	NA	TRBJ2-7	CASSGGAYEQYF	TGTGCCAGTTCGGGGGGGGCTTACGAGCAGTACTTC
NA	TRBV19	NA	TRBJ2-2	CASSWGVSRAGELFF	TGTGCCAGTAGTTGGGGAGTTAGTAGAGCCGGGGAGCTGTTTTTT
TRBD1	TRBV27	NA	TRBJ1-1	CASSKYLQGANTEAFF	TGTGCCAGCAGTAAATACCTACAGGGGGCGAACACTGAAGCTTTCTTT
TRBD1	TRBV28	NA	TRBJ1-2	CASIWRDSRINYGYTF	TGTGCCAGTATCTGGCGGGACAGCCGAATAAACTATGGCTACACCTTC
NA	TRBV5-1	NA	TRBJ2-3	CASNRETRYRDTQYF	TGCGCCAGCAACCGGGAGACTAGATATAGAGATACGCAGTATTTT
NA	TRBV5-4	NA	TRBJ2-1	CASSPTLSSPNEQFF	TGTGCCAGCAGCCCTACGTTATCTTCCCCCAATGAGCAGTTCTTC
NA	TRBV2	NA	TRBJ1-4	CASTRQPPGEKLFF	TGTGCCAGCACACGACAGCCTCCTGGGGAAAAACTGTTTTTT
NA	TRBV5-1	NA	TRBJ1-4	CASSSKPHRATNEKLFF	TGCGCCAGCAGCTCTAAACCGCACCGCGCAACTAATGAAAAACTGTTTTTT
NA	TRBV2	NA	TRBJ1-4	CASSPTNEKLFF	TGTGCCAGCAGTCCTACTAATGAAAAACTGTTTTTT
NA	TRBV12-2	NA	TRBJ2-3	CASRLGLAGPTDTQYF	TGTGCAAGTCGCTTAGGACTAGCGGGGCCCACAGATACGCAGTATTTT
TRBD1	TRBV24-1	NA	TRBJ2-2	CATRGQGEVGELFF	TGTGCCACCAGAGGACAGGGCGAGGTCGGGGAGCTGTTTTTT